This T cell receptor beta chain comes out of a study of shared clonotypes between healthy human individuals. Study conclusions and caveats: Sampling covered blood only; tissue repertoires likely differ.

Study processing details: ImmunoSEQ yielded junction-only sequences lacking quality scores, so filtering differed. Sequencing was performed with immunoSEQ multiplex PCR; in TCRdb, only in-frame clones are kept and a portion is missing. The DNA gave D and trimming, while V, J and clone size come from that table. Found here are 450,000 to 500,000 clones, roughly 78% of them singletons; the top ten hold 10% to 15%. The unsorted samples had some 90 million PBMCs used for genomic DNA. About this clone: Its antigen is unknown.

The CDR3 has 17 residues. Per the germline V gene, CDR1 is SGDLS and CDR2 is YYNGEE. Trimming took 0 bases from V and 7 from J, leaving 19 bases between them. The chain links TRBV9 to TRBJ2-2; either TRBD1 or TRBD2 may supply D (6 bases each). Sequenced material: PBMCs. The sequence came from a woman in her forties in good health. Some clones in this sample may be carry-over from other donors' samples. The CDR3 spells CASSVATGASVIGELFF. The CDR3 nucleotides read TGTGCCAGCAGCGTAGCTACGGGGGCGTCGGTGATCGGGGAGCTGTTTTTT.